This TCR beta chain is drawn from a study of blood T cells in healthy people across ages. The CDR3 runs to 14 residues. With V trimmed by 4 bases and J by 6 bases, 7 bases remained unmatched. Germline V lookup: CDR1 SGHTA, CDR2 FQGNSA. A sample-barcoded 5' primer and a J-beta primer mix were used in a second PCR of roughly 6 to 11 cycles. TCRdb itself ran the 5' RACE reads through MiXCR, one entry per CDR3 protein. In the table there are about 1.5 million distinct CDR3 sequences, 40% to 45% of which are singletons. Material for sequencing was blood. V is TRBV7-2 and J is TRBJ2-3; TRBD2 agrees at 7 bases. The receptor was derived from a woman between 18 and 29 years old in good health. The CDR3: CASSYQAGTDTQYF. The CDR3 DNA reads TGTGCCAGCAGCTATCAAGCGGGGACGGATACGCAGTATTTT.